The T cell receptor (beta chain) described here comes from a study of blood T cell repertoires in COVID-19 (dated by TCRdb to about 2020). About the full investigation: The collaborator samples originated in the United States, Italy and Spain and spanned the acute and convalescent phases of COVID-19. The prospective study material was composed of cDNA or gDNA derived from T cells, B-cell-depleted T cells, or PBMCs. Deeply sampled blood TCRbeta repertoires from subjects exposed to, actively infected with, or recovered from COVID-19 were included in the dataset. A freely available public database, intended as a resource for researchers studying the immune response to SARS-CoV-2, is where the repertoires were released. The samples were drawn from the first 160 participants of the ongoing ImmuneRACE study and from roughly 1,300 subjects provided by 6 global collaborators. A de-identified subject ID, COVID-19 status, age in years and sex were almost always included in the sample metadata. Where available, HLA class I and class II types were obtained from metadata supplied by the sample provider rather than from assay-based typing. General study outcomes and caveats: The amount of clinical and demographic metadata varied by source and participant and was provided uncurated.

For this clone: Its antigen target is currently unknown. No base quality values were provided; no much bigger clone lies one nucleotide off.

From its cysteine to its phenylalanine, the CDR3 spans 13 amino acids. Kept here is only the CDR3 DNA, which spans 39 bases and is read in frame from base 1. CDR1 and CDR2 are drawn from the germline V gene: SNHLY, FYNNEI. The germline V and J ends show losses of 6 bases and 7 bases respectively, and no gene match explains 4 bases of the junction. The immunoSEQ Assay, a bias-controlled multiplex PCR, was used to amplify TCRbeta CDR3 regions from genomic DNA. In the original analysis: The number of nucleated cells in each sample was estimated by amplification of reference gene primers within the assay. To quantify the absolute abundance of each unique TCRbeta CDR3 rearrangement, sequence reads were collapsed and filtered. Productive Simpson clonality was computed per sample as the square root of Simpson's diversity index over productive rearrangements. TCRdb obtained this table from immuneACCESS and retained in-frame rearrangements with V and J assigned. These tables miss some clones; where compared with another copy, unresolved V genes account for less than half of the shortfall, and the remainder is unexplained. V and J calls and clone size are those listed in that table; D and trimming were worked out from the DNA. For this sample the table gives about 110,000 clones, of which approximately 82% were detected only once. The top ten clones comprise approximately 4.1% of the sample.

Collaborating institutions collected whole blood in K2EDTA tubes following their own protocols. For TCRbeta analysis, collaborators shipped samples as frozen whole blood, isolated PBMCs, or DNA extracted from either of those sample types. The chain is assembled from TRBV2 and TRBJ1-5; TRBD1 agrees with 9 junctional bases. This TCR was sampled from a woman aged 65 to 85 with acute or convalescent COVID-19. Sequencing was carried out using peripheral blood. The bases read TGTGCCAGCAGGGGACAGGGCGTGCAGCCCCAGCATTTT. The translation is CASRGQGVQPQHF.